Following are 18 T cell receptor beta chains from one sample sequenced in a study of blood T cells in healthy people across ages. Primed by a sample-barcoded 5' primer and a J-beta primer mix, a second PCR proceeded for roughly 6 to 12 cycles. TCRdb called the 5' RACE reads again in MiXCR, with one record for every CDR3 protein. The sample lists around 1,000,000 distinct CDR3 sequences, approximately 25% occurring once. This same sample was also part of a study on T cells of mothers and their children.

Sequencing was done on a sample of blood. These receptor sequences come from a girl aged 2 to 10 in good health.

This chain uses TRBV7-8 with TRBJ2-5, with D possibly matching TRBD2 (6 bases). V was shortened by 0 bases and J by 2 bases, with 10 bases between the two germline ends. Germline-derived CDR1 and CDR2 are SGHVS and FQNEAQ. The CDR3 is 15 amino acids. The CDR3 sequence: CASSLAGGAQETQYF. The CDR3 DNA follows: TGTGCCAGCAGCTTAGCGGGCGGGGCGCAAGAGACCCAGTACTTC.

The J gene is TRBJ2-3, the V gene TRBV29-1, with TRBD2 matching over 12 bases. CDR3 length: 16 amino acids. Losses at the gene ends were 7 bases for V and 0 bases for J; bases not matched to a gene: 8. Germline V lookup: CDR1 SQVTM, CDR2 ANQGSEA. Written as DNA, the CDR3 is TGCAGCGGCAGGACTAGCGGGGACCATAGCACAGATACGCAGTATTTT. This translates into CSGRTSGDHSTDTQYF.

The chain recombines TRBV6-5 with TRBJ2-1; D is uncertain. The J call may be mistaken, given a closer DNA end match to TRBJ2-5. Per germline, CDR1 MNHEY and CDR2 SVGAGI. This CDR3 has 14 amino acids. The CDR3 is CASKPRPSWETQYF. The CDR3 bases are TGTGCCAGCAAACCCCGGCCCTCCTGGGAGACCCAGTACTTC.

This clonotype appeared a few times. The rearrangement links TRBV4-3 to TRBJ2-2, with TRBD1 matching over 7 bases. CDR1 is LGHNA, CDR2 YSLEER, per germline. CDR3 length: 15 amino acids. The trim removed 3 bases at V and 6 bases at J, leaving 7 bases unmatched. Written as DNA, the CDR3 is TGCGCCAGCAGCCAGCTTGTTAGGGGGCCCGGGGAGCTGTTTTTT. This translates into CASSQLVRGPGELFF.

The rearrangement uses TRBV14 and TRBJ2-5; 9 bases agree with TRBD1. Germline V gives CDR1 SGHDN, CDR2 FVKESK. The V gene end was trimmed by 2 bases and the J gene end by 4 bases; junction bases not matched to a gene: 14. The CDR3 contains 18 residues. CDR3 residues: CASSQRTSGTGWRETQYF. The CDR3 nucleotides read TGTGCCAGCAGCCAACGGACCTCCGGGACAGGGTGGAGAGAGACCCAGTACTTC.

The V call is TRBV2, the J call TRBJ1-2, with D uncertain. This CDR3 is built from 15 residues. Germline V lookup: CDR1 SNHLY, CDR2 FYNNEI. V was pared by 3 bases and J by 6 bases, with 17 bases between. The CDR3 protein is CASSESRGYKDGYTF. The DNA for the CDR3 is TGTGCCAGCAGTGAGAGTCGTGGTTACAAGGATGGCTACACCTTC. The complete variable domain, with remaining parts taken from reference TRBV2 and TRBJ1-2, reads EPEVTQTPSHQVTQMGQEVILRCVPISNHLYFYWYRQILGQKVEFLVSFYNNEISEKSEIFDDQFSVERPDGSNFTLKIRSTKLEDSAMYFCASSESRGYKDGYTFGSGTRLTVV.

This clonotype was found a few times. The chain joins TRBV12-5 to TRBJ2-1; 7 positions agree with TRBD1. The CDR3 is 14 residues long. The junction had 9 bases not matched to a gene; V was cut back by 5 bases and J by 8 bases. CDR1 and CDR2 (germline): LGHNT, FRNRAP. The CDR3 sequence is CASGTDREAYEQFF. The CDR3 DNA sequence: TGTGCTAGTGGTACCGACAGGGAAGCATATGAGCAGTTCTTC.

V is TRBV19 and J is TRBJ2-7; D might be TRBD2 (5 bases). CDR1 is LNHDA and CDR2 is SQIVND in the germline V gene (reference sequence). Trimming removed 3 bases from V and 0 bases from J, with 9 bases in between. The CDR3 is 14 residues long. The CDR3 here is CASSIGGGSYEQYF. Here the CDR3 DNA reads TGTGCCAGTAGTATCGGCGGAGGCTCCTACGAGCAGTACTTC.

The chain links TRBV7-9 to TRBJ2-5; D may be TRBD2 (6 bases). Germline CDR1 and CDR2: SEHNR and FQNEAQ (reference sequence). The CDR3 consists of 16 residues. Trimming pared 1 base from V and 5 bases from J, leaving 17 bases between. The CDR3 loop is CASSLGVGGPPETQYF. In DNA form, the CDR3 reads TGTGCCAGCAGCTTAGGGGTGGGGGGACCGCCGGAGACCCAGTACTTC.

The sample holds a few counts of this clonotype. The V call is TRBV6-5, the J call TRBJ1-1; possible D gene TRBD1, 6 bases. The V end lost 7 bases, the J end lost 0 bases, and 12 bases lay between the germline ends. Looked up from germline, CDR1 is MNHEY and CDR2 is SVGAGI. This CDR3 spans 14 amino acids. CDR3 nucleotides: TGTGCCAGCAATCGGGGGCGGGTGAACACTGAAGCTTTCTTT. Protein sequence: CASNRGRVNTEAFF.

This clonotype was detected a few times. For the CDR3, the DNA is TGTGCCACCAGCAGAGGACGGACAGTCGGGGACGATGAGCAGTTCTTC. Amino acid sequence: CATSRGRTVGDDEQFF. The chain combines TRBV15 with TRBJ2-7; perhaps TRBD1 as D (6 bases). The DNA end lines up better with TRBJ2-1; the J call may be wrong. This CDR3 region has 16 residues. The germline CDR1 and CDR2 sequences are LNHNV and YYDKDF (reference sequence).

This clonotype was seen more than once but under ten times. The chain is built from TRBV28 and TRBJ2-5, with TRBD2 matching 8 bases. With 2 bases clipped from V and 7 bases from J, the junction kept 3 bases outside the gene matches. Germline V gene lookup returns CDR1 MDHEN and CDR2 SYDVKM. The CDR3 has 13 residues. The CDR3 region has the DNA TGTGCCAGCAGTTTAGCCGGGGGGGTGACCCAGTACTTC. It yields the protein CASSLAGGVTQYF. Together with reference TRBV28 and TRBJ2-5, the CDR3 gives the full variable domain: DVKVTQSSRYLVKRTGEKVFLECVQDMDHENMFWYRQDPGLGLRLIYFSYDVKMKEKGDIPEGYSVSREKKERFSLILESASTNQTSMYLCASSLAGGVTQYFGPGTRLLVL.

This clonotype was picked up a small number of times. The chain carries TRBV4-1 and TRBJ2-1; 7 bases align to TRBD1. The V and J ends lost 2 bases and 9 bases, in that order; junction bases with no gene match: 10. The CDR3 loop spans 15 amino acids. Germline CDR1 MGHRA, CDR2 YSYEKL. The CDR3 here is CASSQFGQGDTEQFF. CDR3 DNA sequence: TGCGCCAGCAGCCAATTCGGGCAGGGGGACACTGAGCAGTTCTTC.

The chain has TRBV12-3 or TRBV12-4 and TRBJ2-7; D might be TRBD2 (5 bases). Between the trimmed V and J ends, which lost 7 bases and 1 base, there was a span of 17 bases. CDR3 size: 15 residues. The CDR3 sequence: CASTLGEMASYEQYF. The CDR3 region has the DNA TGTGCCAGCACCCTCGGGGAAATGGCGTCCTACGAGCAGTACTTC.

The chain carries TRBV10-3 and TRBJ2-3; D is unresolved. Per the germline V gene, CDR1 is ENHRY and CDR2 is SYGVKD. The germline V and J ends were trimmed by 3 bases and 5 bases, with 12 bases remaining between them. The CDR3 is made up of 14 amino acids. CDR3 protein: CAISDSHGRDTQYF. In DNA, the CDR3 is TGTGCCATCAGTGATTCCCACGGAAGAGATACGCAGTATTTT.

The rearrangement links TRBV6-1 to TRBJ2-7; D gene unclear. This CDR3 comprises 11 residues. Germline CDR1 reads MNHNS; CDR2 reads SASEGT. Trimming left V 3 bases short and J 7 bases short, with 7 bases between. As DNA, the CDR3 is TGTGCCAGCAGTGATTCCGCAGAGCAGTACTTC. The encoded protein is CASSDSAEQYF.

The chain joins TRBV6-2 or TRBV6-3 to TRBJ2-7; D might be TRBD2 (6 bases). Between the trimmed V and J ends, which lost 8 bases and 7 bases, there was a span of 15 bases. The germline CDR1 and CDR2 sequences are MNHEY and SVGEGT. CDR3 length: 12 amino acids. Written as DNA, the CDR3 is TGTGCCAGCCTGGCGGGATCAGGGGAGCAGTACTTC. Its translation is CASLAGSGEQYF.

The chain is built from TRBV5-5 and TRBJ2-3, with unresolved D. Germline values: CDR1 SGHKS, CDR2 YYEKEE (reference sequence). Trimming left V 2 bases short and J 4 bases short, with 14 bases between. CDR3 length equals 15 residues. DNA of the CDR3: TGTGCCAGCAGCTTCTTGGAAGGGAAGGCAGATACGCAGTATTTT. Translation: CASSFLEGKADTQYF. Filled out from reference TRBV5-5 and TRBJ2-3, the complete variable domain reads DAGVTQSPTHLIKTRGQQVTLRCSPISGHKSVSWYQQVLGQGPQFIFQYYEKEERGRGNFPDRFSARQFPNYSSELNVNALLLGDSALYLCASSFLEGKADTQYFGPGTRLTVL.